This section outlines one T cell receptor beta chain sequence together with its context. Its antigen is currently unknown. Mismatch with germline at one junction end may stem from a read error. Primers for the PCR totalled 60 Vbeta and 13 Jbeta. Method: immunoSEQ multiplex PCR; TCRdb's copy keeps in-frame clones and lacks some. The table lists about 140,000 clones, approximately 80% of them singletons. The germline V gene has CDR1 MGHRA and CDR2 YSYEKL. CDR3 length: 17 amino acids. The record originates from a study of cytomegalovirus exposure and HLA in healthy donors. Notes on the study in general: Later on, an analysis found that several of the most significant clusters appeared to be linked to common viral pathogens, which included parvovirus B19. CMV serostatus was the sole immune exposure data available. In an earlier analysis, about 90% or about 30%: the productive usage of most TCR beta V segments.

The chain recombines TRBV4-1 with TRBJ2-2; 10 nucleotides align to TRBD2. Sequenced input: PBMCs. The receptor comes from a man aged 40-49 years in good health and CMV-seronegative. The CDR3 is CASGQVPSGSGTGELFF. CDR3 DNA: TGCGCCAGCGGCCAAGTACCTAGCGGGAGTGGTACCGGGGAGCTGTTTTTT.